This T cell receptor beta chain is drawn from a study of shared clonotypes between healthy human individuals. The CDR3 consists of 15 residues. The V and J ends lost 2 bases and 11 bases respectively, with 20 bases between them. The germline CDR1 and CDR2 sequences are MDHEN and SYDVKM. The genomic DNA of each subset was split evenly across several immunoSEQ plates. The table came from immunoSEQ multiplex PCR; TCRdb's copy has only in-frame clones and leaves some out. Found here are more than 2 million clones, about 93% of them singletons; the top ten hold 1.5% to 2%. CD45RO-negative cells were positively selected for CCR7, leaving out terminally differentiated effector memory CD45RA+ cells.

Sequenced: naive CD8+ T cells from PBMCs. The sequence was collected from a man younger than 30 in good health. Some clones in this sample may be carry-over from other donors' samples. J is TRBJ2-3 and V is TRBV28; D might be TRBD1 (6 bases). The DNA for the CDR3 is TGTGCCAGCAGTTTAGGGGACCAGGGAACCAGGGGGCAGTATTTT. Protein: CASSLGDQGTRGQYF.